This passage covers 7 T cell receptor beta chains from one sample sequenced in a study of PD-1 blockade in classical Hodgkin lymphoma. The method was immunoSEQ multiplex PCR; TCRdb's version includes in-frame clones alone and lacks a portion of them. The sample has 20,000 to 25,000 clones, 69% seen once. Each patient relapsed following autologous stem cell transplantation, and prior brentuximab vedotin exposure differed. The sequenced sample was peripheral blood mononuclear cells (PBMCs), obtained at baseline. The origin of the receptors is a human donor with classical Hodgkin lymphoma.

The CDR3 DNA sequence: TGCGCCAGCACCTCAGGGGACCAAGAGACCCAGTACTTC. Its protein is CASTSGDQETQYF. This chain connects TRBV5-1 to TRBJ2-5, with D perhaps TRBD1 (6 bases). The V gene's germline CDR1 is SGHRS and CDR2 YFSETQ. Trimming left V 6 bases short and J 0 bases short, with 9 bases between. This CDR3 is built from 13 residues.

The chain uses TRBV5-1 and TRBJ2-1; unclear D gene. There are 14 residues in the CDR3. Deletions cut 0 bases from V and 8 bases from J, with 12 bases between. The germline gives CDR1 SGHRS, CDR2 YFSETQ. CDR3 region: CASSLGGHLDEQFF. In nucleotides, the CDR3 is TGCGCCAGCAGCTTGGGGGGTCATTTGGATGAGCAGTTCTTC.

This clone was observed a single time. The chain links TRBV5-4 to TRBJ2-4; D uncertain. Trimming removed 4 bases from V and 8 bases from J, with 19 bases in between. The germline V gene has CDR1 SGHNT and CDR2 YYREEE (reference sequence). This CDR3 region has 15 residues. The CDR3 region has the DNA TGTGCCAGCAGCCGAGTACCTTTGGGGTCTGACATTCAGTACTTC. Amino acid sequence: CASSRVPLGSDIQYF.

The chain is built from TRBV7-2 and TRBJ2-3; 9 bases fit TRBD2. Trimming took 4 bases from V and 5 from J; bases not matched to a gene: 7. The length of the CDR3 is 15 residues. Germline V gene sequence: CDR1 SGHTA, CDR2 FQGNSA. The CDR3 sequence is CASSWTSEGVDTQYF. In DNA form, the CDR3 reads TGTGCCAGCAGCTGGACTAGCGAGGGGGTAGATACGCAGTATTTT.

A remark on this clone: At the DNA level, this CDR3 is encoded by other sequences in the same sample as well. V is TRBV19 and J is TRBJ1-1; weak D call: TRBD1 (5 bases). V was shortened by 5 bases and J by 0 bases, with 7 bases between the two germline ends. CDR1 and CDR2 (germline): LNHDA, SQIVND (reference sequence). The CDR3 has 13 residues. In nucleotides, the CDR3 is TGTGCCAGTAGTGTGGGACTGAACACTGAAGCTTTCTTT. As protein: CASSVGLNTEAFF.

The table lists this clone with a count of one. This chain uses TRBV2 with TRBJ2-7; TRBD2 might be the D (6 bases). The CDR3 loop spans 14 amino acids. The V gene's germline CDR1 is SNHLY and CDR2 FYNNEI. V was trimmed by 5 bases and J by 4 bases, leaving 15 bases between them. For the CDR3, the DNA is TGTGCCAGCAGTCACGGGGGTACAAAGTACGAGCAGTACTTC. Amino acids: CASSHGGTKYEQYF.

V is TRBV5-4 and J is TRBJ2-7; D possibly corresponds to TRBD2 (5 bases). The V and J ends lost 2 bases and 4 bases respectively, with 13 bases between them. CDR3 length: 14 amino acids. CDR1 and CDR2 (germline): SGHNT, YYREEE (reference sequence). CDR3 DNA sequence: TGTGCCAGCAGCTTTGCTGGAGCGGAGTACGAGCAGTACTTC. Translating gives CASSFAGAEYEQYF.